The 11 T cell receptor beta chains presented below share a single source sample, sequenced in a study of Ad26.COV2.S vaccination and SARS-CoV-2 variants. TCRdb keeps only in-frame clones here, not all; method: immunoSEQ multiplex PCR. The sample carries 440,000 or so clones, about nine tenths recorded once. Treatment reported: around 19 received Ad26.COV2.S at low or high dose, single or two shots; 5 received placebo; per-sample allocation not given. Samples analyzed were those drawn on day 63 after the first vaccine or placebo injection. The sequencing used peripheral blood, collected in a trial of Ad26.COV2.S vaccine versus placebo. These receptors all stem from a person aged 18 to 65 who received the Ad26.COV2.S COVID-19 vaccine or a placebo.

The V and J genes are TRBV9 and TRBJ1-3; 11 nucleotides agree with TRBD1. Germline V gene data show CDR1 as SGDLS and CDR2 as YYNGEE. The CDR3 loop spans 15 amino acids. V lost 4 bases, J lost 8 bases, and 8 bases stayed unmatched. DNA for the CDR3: TGTGCCAGCAGCCCTGGACAGGGGGCATTACACACCATATATTTT. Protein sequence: CASSPGQGALHTIYF.

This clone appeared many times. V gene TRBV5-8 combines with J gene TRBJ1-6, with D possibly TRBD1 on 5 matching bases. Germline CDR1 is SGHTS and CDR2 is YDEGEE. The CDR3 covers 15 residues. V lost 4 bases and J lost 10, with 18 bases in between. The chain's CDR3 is CASSPDTFIKSPLHF. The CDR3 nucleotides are TGTGCCAGCAGCCCGGACACCTTTATTAAGTCACCCCTCCACTTT. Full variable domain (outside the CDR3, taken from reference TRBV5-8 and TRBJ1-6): EAGVTQSPTHLIKTRGQQATLRCSPISGHTSVYWYQQALGLGLQFLLWYDEGEERNRGNFPPRFSGRQFPNYSSELNVNALELEDSALYLCASSPDTFIKSPLHFGNGTRLTVT.

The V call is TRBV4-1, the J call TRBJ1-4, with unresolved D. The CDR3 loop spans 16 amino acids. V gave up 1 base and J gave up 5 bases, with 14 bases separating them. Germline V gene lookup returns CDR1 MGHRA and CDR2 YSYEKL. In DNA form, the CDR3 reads TGCGCCAGCAGCCAAGTTTCTGGACGGTTAAATGAAAAACTGTTTTTT. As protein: CASSQVSGRLNEKLFF.

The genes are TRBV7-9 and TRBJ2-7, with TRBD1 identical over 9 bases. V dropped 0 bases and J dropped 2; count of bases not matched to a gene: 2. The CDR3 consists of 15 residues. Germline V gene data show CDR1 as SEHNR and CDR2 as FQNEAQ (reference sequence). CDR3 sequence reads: CASSLAGQGPYEQYF. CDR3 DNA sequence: TGTGCCAGCAGCTTAGCGGGACAGGGCCCCTACGAGCAGTACTTC.

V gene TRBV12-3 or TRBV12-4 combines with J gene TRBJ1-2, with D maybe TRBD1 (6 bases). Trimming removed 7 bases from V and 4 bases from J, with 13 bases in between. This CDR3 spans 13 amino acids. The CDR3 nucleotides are TGTGCCAGCACCCCGGGACACCTCTATGGCTACACCTTC. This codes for CASTPGHLYGYTF.

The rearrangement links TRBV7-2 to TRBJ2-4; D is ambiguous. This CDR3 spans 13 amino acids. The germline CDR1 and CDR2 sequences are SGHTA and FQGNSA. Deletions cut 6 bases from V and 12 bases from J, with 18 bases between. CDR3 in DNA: TGTGCCAGCAGTACAAATTACCCCGCCAATCAGTACTTC. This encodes CASSTNYPANQYF.

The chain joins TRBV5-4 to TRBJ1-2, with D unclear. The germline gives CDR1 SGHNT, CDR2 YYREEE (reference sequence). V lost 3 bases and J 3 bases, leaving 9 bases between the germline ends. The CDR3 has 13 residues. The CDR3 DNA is TGTGCCAGCAGCTCGGACGGTCACTATGGCTACACCTTC. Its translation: CASSSDGHYGYTF.

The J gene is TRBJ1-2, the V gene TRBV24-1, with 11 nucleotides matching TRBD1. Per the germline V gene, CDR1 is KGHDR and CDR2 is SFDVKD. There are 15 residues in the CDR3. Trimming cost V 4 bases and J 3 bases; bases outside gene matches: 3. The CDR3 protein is CATSEGQGADYGYTF. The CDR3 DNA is TGTGCCACCAGTGAAGGACAGGGGGCTGACTATGGCTACACCTTC.

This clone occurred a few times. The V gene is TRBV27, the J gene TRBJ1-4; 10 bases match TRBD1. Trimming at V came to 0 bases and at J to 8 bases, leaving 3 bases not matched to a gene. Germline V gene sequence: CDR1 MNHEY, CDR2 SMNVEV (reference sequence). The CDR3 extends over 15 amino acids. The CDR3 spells CASSLSGQGREKLFF. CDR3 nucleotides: TGTGCCAGCAGTTTATCGGGACAGGGGAGGGAAAAACTGTTTTTT.

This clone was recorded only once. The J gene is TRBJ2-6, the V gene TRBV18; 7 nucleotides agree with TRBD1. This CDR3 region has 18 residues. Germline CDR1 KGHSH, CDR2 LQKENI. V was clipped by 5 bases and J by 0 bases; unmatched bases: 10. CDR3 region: CASSAGTVAFSGANVLTF. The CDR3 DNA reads TGTGCCAGCTCAGCCGGGACAGTGGCCTTCTCTGGGGCCAACGTCCTGACTTTC.

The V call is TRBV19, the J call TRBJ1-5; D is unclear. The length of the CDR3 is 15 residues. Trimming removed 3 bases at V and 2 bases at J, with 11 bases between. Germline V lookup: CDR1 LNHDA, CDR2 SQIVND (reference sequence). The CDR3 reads CASSIYGRGNQPQHF. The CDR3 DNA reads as TGTGCCAGTAGTATTTACGGGCGTGGCAATCAGCCCCAGCATTTT.